Below, 8 T cell receptor beta chains from the same sample are listed, as sequenced in a study of T cells in Graves' hyperthyroidism and ophthalmopathy. RNA transcripts gave rise to amplified TCR beta CDR3 regions. First-round RT-PCR of the TCR CDR3 relied on the HTBI primer set. TCRdb re-analysed the multiplex PCR reads in MiXCR, keeping a single row per CDR3 protein. The sample lists some 550,000 distinct CDR3 sequences, about a sixth occurring once. The sample was blood. These receptors all come from a woman between 40 and 55 years old with Graves' ophthalmopathy.

Note on this clonotype: Mismatch with germline at one junction end may stem from a read error. The chain couples TRBV9 to TRBJ2-3, with 11 positions matching TRBD1. CDR3 length equals 17 residues. Germline V gene sequence: CDR1 SGDLS, CDR2 YYNGEE. Here the CDR3 reads CASSVRGDRGVTDMQYF. CDR3 DNA: TGTGCCAGCAGCGTCCGAGGGGACAGGGGGGTCACAGATATGCAGTATTTT. Full variable domain (outside the CDR3, taken from reference TRBV9 and TRBJ2-3): DSGVTQTPKHLITATGQRVTLRCSPRSGDLSVYWYQQSLDQGLQFLIQYYNGEERAKGNILERFSAQQFPDLHSELNLSSLELGDSALYFCASSVRGDRGVTDMQYFGPGTRLTVL.

The chain is built from TRBV18 and TRBJ2-5; 7 bases map to TRBD1. Germline V lookup: CDR1 KGHSH, CDR2 LQKENI. The CDR3 contains 17 residues. Losses at the gene ends were 1 base for V and 4 bases for J; bases not matched to a gene: 12. The CDR3 region is CASSPQRTGTSSETQYF. DNA for the CDR3: TGTGCCAGCTCACCACAGAGGACAGGCACTTCCTCAGAGACCCAGTACTTC. The full variable domain, completed using reference TRBV18 and TRBJ2-5, is NAGVMQNPRHLVRRRGQEARLRCSPMKGHSHVYWYRQLPEEGLKFMVYLQKENIIDESGMPKERFSAEFPKEGPSILRIQQVVRGDSAAYFCASSPQRTGTSSETQYFGPGTRLLVL.

This clonotype came up a few times. The chain employs TRBV18 and TRBJ1-5; D might be TRBD1 (6 bases). Germline lookup yields CDR1 KGHSH and CDR2 LQKENI. This CDR3 is 18 amino acids long. V was clipped by 2 bases and J by 0 bases, with 17 bases between them. The DNA for the CDR3 is TGTGCCAGCTCACCAATGTCCTTGACAGGCTATAGCAATCAGCCCCAGCATTTT. Protein product: CASSPMSLTGYSNQPQHF.

This clonotype was seen repeatedly, ten times or more. The J gene is TRBJ2-2, the V gene TRBV27; D remains ambiguous. CDR1 and CDR2 from the germline V gene are MNHEY and SMNVEV (reference sequence). The CDR3 spans 14 residues. V shed 4 bases and J shed 2 bases, with 8 bases lying between them. CDR3 sequence: CASSSHDNTGELFF. The CDR3 DNA sequence: TGTGCCAGCAGTTCCCACGACAACACCGGGGAGCTGTTTTTT.

The count of this clonotype is one. This chain joins TRBV18 and TRBJ1-2, with D unclear. The germline gives CDR1 KGHSH, CDR2 LQKENI. V lost 3 bases to trimming and J lost 8 bases, with 19 bases between them. The length of the CDR3 is 15 residues. This CDR3 reads CASSPIGKGLQGYTF. CDR3 nucleotide sequence: TGTGCCAGCTCACCCATAGGGAAAGGGCTTCAAGGCTACACCTTC.

Ten or more counts support this clonotype. V usage is TRBV20-1 and J usage is TRBJ1-4, with D perhaps matching TRBD1 (5 bases). Germline CDR1 DFQATT, CDR2 SNEGSKA (reference sequence). CDR3 length: 13 amino acids. With 6 bases removed from V and 5 bases from J, the gap between germline ends came to 13 bases. CDR3 residues: CSAGTAPNEKLFF. DNA for the CDR3: TGCAGTGCCGGGACGGCTCCAAATGAAAAACTGTTTTTT.

This clonotype has at least ten counts. The J gene is TRBJ2-5, the V gene TRBV11-2; D ambiguous. Trimming took 2 bases from V and 1 from J, leaving 11 bases between them. The CDR3 is made up of 15 amino acids. Germline CDR1 and CDR2: SGHAT and FQNNGV. Here the CDR3 reads CASSLNPSFQETQYF. In nucleotides, the CDR3 is TGTGCCAGCAGCTTAAATCCCAGCTTCCAAGAGACCCAGTACTTC.

This clonotype was seen repeatedly, ten times or more. The V and J genes are TRBV7-6 and TRBJ2-1, with D perhaps matching TRBD1 or TRBD2 (5 bases each). Trimming left V 1 base short and J 5 bases short, with 18 bases between. Germline V gene lookup returns CDR1 SGHVS and CDR2 FNYEAQ. This CDR3 region has 17 residues. CDR3: CASSLVPPGRTHNEQFF. The CDR3 region has the DNA TGTGCCAGCAGCTTAGTACCCCCGGGACGGACGCACAATGAGCAGTTCTTC.